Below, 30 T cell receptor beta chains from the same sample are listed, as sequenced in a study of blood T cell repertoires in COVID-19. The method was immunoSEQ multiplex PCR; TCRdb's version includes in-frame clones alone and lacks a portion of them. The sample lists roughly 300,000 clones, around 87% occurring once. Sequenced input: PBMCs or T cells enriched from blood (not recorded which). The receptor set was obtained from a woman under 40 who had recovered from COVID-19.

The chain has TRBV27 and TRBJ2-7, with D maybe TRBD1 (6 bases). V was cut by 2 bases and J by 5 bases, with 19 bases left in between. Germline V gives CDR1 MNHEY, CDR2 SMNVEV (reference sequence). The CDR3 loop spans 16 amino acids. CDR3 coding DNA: TGTGCCAGCAGTTTAGGCGTTTCAGGCAGGGGCGACGAGCAGTACTTC. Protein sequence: CASSLGVSGRGDEQYF.

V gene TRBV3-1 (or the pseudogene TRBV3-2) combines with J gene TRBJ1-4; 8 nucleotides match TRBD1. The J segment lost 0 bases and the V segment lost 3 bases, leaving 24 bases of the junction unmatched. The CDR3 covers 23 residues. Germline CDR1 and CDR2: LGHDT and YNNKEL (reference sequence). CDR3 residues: CASSHTDEPWDRKLYSTNEKLFF. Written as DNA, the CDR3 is TGTGCCAGCAGCCATACCGATGAACCTTGGGACAGGAAATTGTATTCAACTAATGAAAAACTGTTTTTT.

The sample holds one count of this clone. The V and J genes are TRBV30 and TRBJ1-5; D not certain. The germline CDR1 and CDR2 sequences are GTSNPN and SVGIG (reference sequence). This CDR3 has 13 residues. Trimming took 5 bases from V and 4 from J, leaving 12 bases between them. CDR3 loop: CAWGKLGNQPQHF. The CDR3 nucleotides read TGTGCCTGGGGGAAACTAGGGAATCAGCCCCAGCATTTT.

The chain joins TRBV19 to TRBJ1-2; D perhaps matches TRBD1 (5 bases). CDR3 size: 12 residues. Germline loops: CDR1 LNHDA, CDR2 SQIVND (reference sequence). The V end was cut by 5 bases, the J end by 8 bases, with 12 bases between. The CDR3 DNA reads TGTGCCAGTAGTCGTCAGGGCCGGGGCTACACCTTC. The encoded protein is CASSRQGRGYTF.

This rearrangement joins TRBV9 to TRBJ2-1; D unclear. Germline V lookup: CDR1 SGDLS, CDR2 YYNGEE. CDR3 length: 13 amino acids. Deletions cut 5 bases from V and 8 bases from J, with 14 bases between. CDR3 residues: CASSPYPKDEQFF. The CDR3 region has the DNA TGTGCCAGCAGTCCCTACCCGAAAGATGAGCAGTTCTTC.

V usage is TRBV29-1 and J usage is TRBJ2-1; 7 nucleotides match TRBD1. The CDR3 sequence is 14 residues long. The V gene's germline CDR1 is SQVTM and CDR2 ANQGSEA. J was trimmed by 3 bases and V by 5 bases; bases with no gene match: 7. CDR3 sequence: CSVRTGNFYNEQFF. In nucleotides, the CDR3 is TGCAGCGTTAGGACAGGTAACTTCTACAATGAGCAGTTCTTC.

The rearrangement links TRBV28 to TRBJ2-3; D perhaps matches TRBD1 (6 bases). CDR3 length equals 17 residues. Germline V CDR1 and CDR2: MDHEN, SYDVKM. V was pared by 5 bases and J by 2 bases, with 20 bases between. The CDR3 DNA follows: TGTGCCAGCAGTGCGTGGACAGTGATCGTTAACACAGATACGCAGTATTTT. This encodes CASSAWTVIVNTDTQYF.

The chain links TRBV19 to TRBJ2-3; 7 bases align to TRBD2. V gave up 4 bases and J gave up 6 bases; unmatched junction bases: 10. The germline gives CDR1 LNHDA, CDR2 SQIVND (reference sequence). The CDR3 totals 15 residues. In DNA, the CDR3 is TGTGCCAGTAGTAGGCGGGGGTCGCGGGTCGATACGCAGTATTTT. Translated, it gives CASSRRGSRVDTQYF.

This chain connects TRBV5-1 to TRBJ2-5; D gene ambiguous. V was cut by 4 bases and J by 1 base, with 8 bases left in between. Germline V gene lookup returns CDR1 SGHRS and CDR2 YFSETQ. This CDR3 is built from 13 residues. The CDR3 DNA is TGCGCCAGCAGCGAGCCGGTCCAAGAGACCCAGTACTTC. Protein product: CASSEPVQETQYF. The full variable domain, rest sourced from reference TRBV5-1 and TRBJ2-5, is KAGVTQTPRYLIKTRGQQVTLSCSPISGHRSVSWYQQTPGQGLQFLFEYFSETQRNKGNFPGRFSGRQFSNSRSEMNVSTLELGDSALYLCASSEPVQETQYFGPGTRLLVL.

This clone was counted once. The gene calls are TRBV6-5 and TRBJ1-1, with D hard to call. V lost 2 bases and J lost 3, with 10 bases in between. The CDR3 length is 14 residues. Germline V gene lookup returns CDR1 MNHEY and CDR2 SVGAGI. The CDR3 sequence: CASSYGGRDTEAFF. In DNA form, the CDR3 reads TGTGCCAGCAGTTACGGAGGGCGCGACACTGAAGCTTTCTTT.

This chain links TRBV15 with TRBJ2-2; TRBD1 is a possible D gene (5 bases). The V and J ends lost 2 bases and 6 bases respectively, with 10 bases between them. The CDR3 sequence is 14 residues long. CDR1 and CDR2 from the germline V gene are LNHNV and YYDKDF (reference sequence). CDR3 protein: CATSRPTGAGELFF. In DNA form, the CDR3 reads TGTGCCACCAGCAGACCTACAGGCGCCGGGGAGCTGTTTTTT.

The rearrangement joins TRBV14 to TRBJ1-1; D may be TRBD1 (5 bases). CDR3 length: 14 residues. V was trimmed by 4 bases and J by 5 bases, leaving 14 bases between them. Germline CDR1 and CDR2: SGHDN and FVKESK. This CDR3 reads CASSRSGGKTEAFF. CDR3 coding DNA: TGTGCCAGCAGCCGTAGCGGGGGGAAGACTGAAGCTTTCTTT.

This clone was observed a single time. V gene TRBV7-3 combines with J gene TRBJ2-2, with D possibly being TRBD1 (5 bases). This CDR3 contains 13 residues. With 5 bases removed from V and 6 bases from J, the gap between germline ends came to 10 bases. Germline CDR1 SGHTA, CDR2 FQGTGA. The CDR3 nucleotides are TGTGCCAGCAGCCCCAGGGTCGCCGGGGAGCTGTTTTTT. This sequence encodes CASSPRVAGELFF.

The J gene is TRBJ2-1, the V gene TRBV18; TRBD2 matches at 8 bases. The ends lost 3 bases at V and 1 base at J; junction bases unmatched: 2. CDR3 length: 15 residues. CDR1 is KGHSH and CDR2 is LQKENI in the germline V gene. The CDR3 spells CASSPSGGSYNEQFF. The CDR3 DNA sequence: TGTGCCAGCTCACCTTCGGGGGGGTCCTACAATGAGCAGTTCTTC.

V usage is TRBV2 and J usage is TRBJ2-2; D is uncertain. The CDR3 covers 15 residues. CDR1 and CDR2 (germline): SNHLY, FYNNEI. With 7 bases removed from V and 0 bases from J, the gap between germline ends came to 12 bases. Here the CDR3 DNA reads TGTGCCAGCAACATAAACGGAGCGAACACCGGGGAGCTGTTTTTT. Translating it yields CASNINGANTGELFF.

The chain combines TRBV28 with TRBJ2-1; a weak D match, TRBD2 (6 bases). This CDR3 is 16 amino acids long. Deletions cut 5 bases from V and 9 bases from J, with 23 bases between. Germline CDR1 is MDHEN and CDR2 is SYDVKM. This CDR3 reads CASSPPLAGVHSEQFF. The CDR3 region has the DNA TGTGCCAGCAGTCCCCCACTAGCCGGAGTCCACAGTGAGCAGTTCTTC.

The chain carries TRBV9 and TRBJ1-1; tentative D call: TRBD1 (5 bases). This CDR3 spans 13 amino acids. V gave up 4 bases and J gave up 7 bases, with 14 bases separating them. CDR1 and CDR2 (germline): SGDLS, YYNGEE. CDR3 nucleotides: TGTGCCAGCAGCCCTTGGGGGGGGAATGAAGCTTTCTTT. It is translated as CASSPWGGNEAFF.

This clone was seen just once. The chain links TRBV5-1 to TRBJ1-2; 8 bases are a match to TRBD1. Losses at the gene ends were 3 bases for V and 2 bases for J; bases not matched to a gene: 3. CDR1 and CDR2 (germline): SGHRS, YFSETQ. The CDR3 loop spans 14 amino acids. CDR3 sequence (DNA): TGCGCCAGCAGCTACGGGACAGGAAACTATGGCTACACCTTC. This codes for CASSYGTGNYGYTF.

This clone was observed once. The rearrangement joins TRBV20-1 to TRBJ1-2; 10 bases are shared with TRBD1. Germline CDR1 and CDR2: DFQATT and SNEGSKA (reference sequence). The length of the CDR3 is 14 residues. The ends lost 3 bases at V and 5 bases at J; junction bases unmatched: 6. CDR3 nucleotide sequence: TGCAGTGCTAGTCGGGACAGGGGATCTTATGGCTACACCTTC. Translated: CSASRDRGSYGYTF.

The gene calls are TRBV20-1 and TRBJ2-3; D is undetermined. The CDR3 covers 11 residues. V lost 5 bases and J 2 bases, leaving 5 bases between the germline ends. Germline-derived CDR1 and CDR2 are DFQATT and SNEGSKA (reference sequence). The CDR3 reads CSAPSTDTQYF. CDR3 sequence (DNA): TGCAGTGCTCCTTCCACAGATACGCAGTATTTT.

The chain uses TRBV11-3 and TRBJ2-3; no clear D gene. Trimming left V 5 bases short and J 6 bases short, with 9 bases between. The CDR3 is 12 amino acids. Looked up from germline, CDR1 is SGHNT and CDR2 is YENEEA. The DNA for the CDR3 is TGTGCCAGCAGCCCAGTCGGGGATACGCAGTATTTT. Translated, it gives CASSPVGDTQYF. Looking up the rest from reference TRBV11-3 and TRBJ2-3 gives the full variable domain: EAGVVQSPRYKIIEKKQPVAFWCNPISGHNTLYWYLQNLGQGPELLIRYENEEAVDDSQLPKDRFSAERLKGVDSTLKIQPAELGDSAVYLCASSPVGDTQYFGPGTRLTVL.

CDR3: CASSPLPSWRGPYNEQFF. CDR3 DNA sequence: TGTGCCAGCAGTCCGCTCCCCTCGTGGCGGGGCCCCTACAATGAGCAGTTCTTC. This sequence joins TRBV6-6 and TRBJ2-1; D possibly corresponds to TRBD2 (6 bases). Deletions cut 5 bases from V and 2 bases from J, with 22 bases between. The CDR3 has 18 amino acids. From germline, CDR1 is MNHNY and CDR2 SVGAGI (reference sequence).

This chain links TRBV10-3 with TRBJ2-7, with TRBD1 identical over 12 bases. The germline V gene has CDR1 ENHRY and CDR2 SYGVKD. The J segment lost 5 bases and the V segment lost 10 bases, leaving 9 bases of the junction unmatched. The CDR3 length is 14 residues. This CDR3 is CAKPGQGAPNEQYF. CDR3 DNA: TGTGCCAAACCGGGACAGGGGGCTCCAAACGAGCAGTACTTC.

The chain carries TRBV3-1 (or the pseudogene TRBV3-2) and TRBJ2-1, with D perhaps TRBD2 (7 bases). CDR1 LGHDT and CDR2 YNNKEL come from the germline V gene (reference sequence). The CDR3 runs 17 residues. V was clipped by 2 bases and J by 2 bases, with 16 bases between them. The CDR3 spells CASSQLNGGATYNEQFF. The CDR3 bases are TGTGCCAGCAGCCAACTAAATGGGGGGGCTACCTACAATGAGCAGTTCTTC.

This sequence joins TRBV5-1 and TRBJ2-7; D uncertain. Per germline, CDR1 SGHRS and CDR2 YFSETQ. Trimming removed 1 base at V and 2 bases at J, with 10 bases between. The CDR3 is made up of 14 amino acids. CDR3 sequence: CASSLSGVTYEQYF. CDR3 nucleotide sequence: TGCGCCAGCAGCTTGTCTGGAGTAACCTACGAGCAGTACTTC.

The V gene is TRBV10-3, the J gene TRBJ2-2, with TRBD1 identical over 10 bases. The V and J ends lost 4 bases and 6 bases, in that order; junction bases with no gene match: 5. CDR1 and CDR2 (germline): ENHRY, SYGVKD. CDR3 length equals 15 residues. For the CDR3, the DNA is TGTGCCATCAGTGCCGGGACAGGGGCGTCCGGGGAGCTGTTTTTT. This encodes CAISAGTGASGELFF.

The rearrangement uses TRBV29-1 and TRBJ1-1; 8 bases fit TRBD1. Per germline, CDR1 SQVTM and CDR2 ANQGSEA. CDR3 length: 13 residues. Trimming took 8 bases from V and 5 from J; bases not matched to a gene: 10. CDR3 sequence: CSSFRQGRTEAFF. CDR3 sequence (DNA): TGCAGCTCCTTTCGACAGGGGAGGACTGAAGCTTTCTTT. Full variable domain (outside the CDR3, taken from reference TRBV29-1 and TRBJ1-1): SAVISQKPSRDICQRGTSLTIQCQVDSQVTMMFWYRQQPGQSLTLIATANQGSEATYESGFVIDKFPISRPNLTFSTLTVSNMSPEDSSIYLCSSFRQGRTEAFFGQGTRLTVV.

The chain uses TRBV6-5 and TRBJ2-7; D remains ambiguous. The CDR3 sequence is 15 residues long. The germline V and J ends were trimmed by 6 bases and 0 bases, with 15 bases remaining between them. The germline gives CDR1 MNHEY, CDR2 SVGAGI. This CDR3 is CASRLAGGDSYEQYF. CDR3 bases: TGTGCCAGCAGGTTAGCTGGTGGAGACTCCTACGAGCAGTACTTC.

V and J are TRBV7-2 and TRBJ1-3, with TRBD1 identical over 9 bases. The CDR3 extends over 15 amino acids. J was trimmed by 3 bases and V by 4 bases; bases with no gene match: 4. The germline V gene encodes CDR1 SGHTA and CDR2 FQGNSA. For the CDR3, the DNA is TGTGCCAGCAGCTCCGGGACAGGGATTGGAAACACCATATATTTT. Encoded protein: CASSSGTGIGNTIYF.

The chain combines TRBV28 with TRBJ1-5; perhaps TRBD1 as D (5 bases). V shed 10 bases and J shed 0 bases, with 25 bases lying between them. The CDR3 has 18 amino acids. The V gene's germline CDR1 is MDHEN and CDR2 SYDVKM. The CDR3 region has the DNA TGTGCCACAAGTAGCACCGACAGCCAACACTATAGCAATCAGCCCCAGCATTTT. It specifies CATSSTDSQHYSNQPQHF.